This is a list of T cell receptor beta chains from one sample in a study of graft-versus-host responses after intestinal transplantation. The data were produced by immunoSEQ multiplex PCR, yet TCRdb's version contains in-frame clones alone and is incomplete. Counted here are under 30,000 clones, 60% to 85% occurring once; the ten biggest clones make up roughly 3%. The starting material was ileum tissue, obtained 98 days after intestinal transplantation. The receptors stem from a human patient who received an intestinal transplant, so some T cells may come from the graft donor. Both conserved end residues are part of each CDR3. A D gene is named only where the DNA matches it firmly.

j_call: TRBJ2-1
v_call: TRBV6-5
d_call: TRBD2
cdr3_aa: CASSPSGGPNNEQFF

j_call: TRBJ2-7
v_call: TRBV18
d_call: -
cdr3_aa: CASSPPDKGRYEQYF

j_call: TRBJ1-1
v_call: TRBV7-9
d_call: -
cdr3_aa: CASSPPRATKNTEAFF

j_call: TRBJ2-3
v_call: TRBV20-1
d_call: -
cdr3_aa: CSAREDSTQYF

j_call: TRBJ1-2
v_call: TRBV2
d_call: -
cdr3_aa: CASSDSTGWANYGYTF

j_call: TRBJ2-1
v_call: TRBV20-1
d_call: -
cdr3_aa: CSVPRGNEQFF

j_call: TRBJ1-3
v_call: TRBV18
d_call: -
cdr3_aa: CASSSDESSGNTIYF

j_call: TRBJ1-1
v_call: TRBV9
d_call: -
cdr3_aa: CASSVERDRGEVDTEAFF

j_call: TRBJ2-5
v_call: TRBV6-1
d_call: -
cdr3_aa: CASNHFWRTEETQYF

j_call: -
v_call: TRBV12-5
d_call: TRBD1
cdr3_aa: CASGLGTAYEQYF

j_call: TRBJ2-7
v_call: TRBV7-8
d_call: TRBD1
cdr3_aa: CASSLRDRTYEQYF

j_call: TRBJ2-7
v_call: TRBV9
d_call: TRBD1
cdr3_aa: CASSVAFGTGTNEQYF

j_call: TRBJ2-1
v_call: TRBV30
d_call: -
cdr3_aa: CAWSVLLEVYNGQFF

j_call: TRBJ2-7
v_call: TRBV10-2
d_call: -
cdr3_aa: CASFPLDGGRSYEQYF

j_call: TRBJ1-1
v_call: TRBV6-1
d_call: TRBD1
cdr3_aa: CASSDTGGLTEAFF

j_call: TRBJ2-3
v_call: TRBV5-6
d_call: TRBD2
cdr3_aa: CASSYGTSGGASADTQYF

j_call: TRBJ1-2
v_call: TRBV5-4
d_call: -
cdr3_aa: CASSLGPETNYGYTF

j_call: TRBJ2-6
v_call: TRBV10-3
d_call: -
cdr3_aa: CAINDPPGVSGANVLTF

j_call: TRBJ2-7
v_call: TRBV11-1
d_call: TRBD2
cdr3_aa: CASSLGTSFYEQYF

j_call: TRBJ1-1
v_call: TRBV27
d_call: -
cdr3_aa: CASKGRKNTEAFF

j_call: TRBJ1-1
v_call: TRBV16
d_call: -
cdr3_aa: CASSQGGAEAFF

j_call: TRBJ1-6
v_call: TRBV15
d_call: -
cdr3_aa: CATQNRRGPSSYNSPLHF

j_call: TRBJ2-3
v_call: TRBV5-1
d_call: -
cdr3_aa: CASSLRGADTQYF

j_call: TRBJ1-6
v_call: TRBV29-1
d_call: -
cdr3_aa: CSVEAPGTESSYNSPLHF

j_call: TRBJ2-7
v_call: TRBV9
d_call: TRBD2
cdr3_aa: CASSVGTSNSEQYF

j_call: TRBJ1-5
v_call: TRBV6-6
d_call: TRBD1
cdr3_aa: CASSYVTGRDQPQHF

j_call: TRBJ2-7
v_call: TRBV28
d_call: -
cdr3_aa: CASSVDYEQYF

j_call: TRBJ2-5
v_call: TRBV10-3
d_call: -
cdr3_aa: CATAPGTSIGTQYF

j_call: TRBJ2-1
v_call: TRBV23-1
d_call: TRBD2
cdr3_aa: CASSQSFQRGENEQFF

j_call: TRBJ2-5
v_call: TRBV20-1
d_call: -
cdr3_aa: CSAWPQETQYF

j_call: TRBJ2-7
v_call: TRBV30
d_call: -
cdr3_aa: CAWMGLTYEQYF

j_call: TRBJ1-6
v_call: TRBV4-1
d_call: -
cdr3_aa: CASSQDRGRDSPLHF

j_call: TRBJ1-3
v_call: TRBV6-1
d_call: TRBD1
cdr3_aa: CATHRGSGNTIYF